This paragraph covers one T cell receptor (beta chain) sequence. How the authors handled the data: Nucleated cell counts were estimated from reference gene primer amplification. Method: immunoSEQ multiplex PCR; TCRdb's copy keeps in-frame clones and lacks some. That table furnishes V, J and clone size, whereas the DNA furnished D and trimming. The table lists about 52,000 clones, about 92% of them singletons. The sample comes from a study of blood T cell repertoires in COVID-19. At the level of the study: Samples of COVID-19 (acute and convalescent) were obtained from the United States, Italy and Spain. PBMCs, B-cell-depleted T cells, or T cells provided the cDNA or gDNA that made up the material.

The CDR3 has 13 residues. Germline-derived CDR1 and CDR2 are SQVTM and ANQGSEA. The V and J ends lost 1 base and 4 bases respectively, with 10 bases between them. The sequencing sample was made of peripheral blood. The genes are TRBV29-1 and TRBJ1-2; no clear D gene. The receptor's source is a human donor in a cohort sampled during active COVID-19. CDR3 region: CSVEGEQSYGYTF. The CDR3 DNA follows: TGCAGCGTTGAAGGCGAACAGAGCTATGGCTACACCTTC.